This T cell receptor beta chain was retrieved from a study of cytotoxic CD8 clonotypes in ibrutinib-treated CLL. Across the whole study: Productive templates per sample averaged roughly 250,000; productive rearrangements, 94,082. The study, taken as a whole, reports: Clonotypes that were public were uncommon, and they contracted or stayed stable on treatment. Before falling back toward baseline at progression, clonality had risen at the time of ibrutinib response.

Some clones are missing from TCRdb's copy, which holds only in-frame ones; the method was immunoSEQ multiplex PCR. The sample yields about 35,000 clones, about half seen once. The CDR3 loop spans 16 amino acids. Germline-derived CDR1 and CDR2 are MDHEN and SYDVKM. Germline trimming cut 6 bases from V and 0 bases from J; bases unmatched to any gene: 8. With respect to this clone: The antigen remains undetermined.

The chain employs TRBV28 and TRBJ1-5; 7 bases agree with TRBD1. This clonotype was obtained from a human donor with chronic lymphocytic leukemia. Specimen: PBMCs, collected before ibrutinib treatment. The DNA for the CDR3 is TGTGCCAGCAGGACAGGGTCTGGAAATAGCAATCAGCCCCAGCATTTT. Translating it yields CASRTGSGNSNQPQHF. Full variable domain (remainder filled in from reference TRBV28 and TRBJ1-5): DVKVTQSSRYLVKRTGEKVFLECVQDMDHENMFWYRQDPGLGLRLIYFSYDVKMKEKGDIPEGYSVSREKKERFSLILESASTNQTSMYLCASRTGSGNSNQPQHFGDGTRLSIL.